This TCR beta chain stems from a study of cytomegalovirus exposure and HLA in healthy donors. Across the whole study: A subsequent analysis stated that the 120 or so validation repertoires were run on the same platform as the roughly 710 first-cohort repertoires.

Study outcomes and limitations: Reports showed the classifier diagnosing cytomegalovirus status with high specificity and sensitivity. Cytomegalovirus-associated TCR beta chains were listed, numbering roughly 150.

This clone was observed a single time. Its target is unknown. Assay used: immunoSEQ multiplex PCR; TCRdb lists only in-frame clones, some missing. The sample comprises about 180,000 clones, 85% of which are singletons, and 16% rests with the top ten. The CDR3 loop spans 16 amino acids. V gave up 6 bases and J gave up 1 base, with 18 bases separating them. The germline CDR1 and CDR2 sequences are LGHNT and FRNRAP. J is TRBJ1-2 and V is TRBV12-5; perhaps TRBD1 as D (6 bases). This TCR was recovered from a man between 18 and 29 years old in good health and CMV-seropositive. Sequences were obtained from PBMCs. CDR3 DNA sequence: TGTGCTAGTGGAGAGGAACAGGGTAGGGTTAACTATGGCTACACCTTC. This encodes CASGEEQGRVNYGYTF.